The clone carrying this T cell receptor beta chain was counted a few times. The antigen is unknown. This entry comes from a study of response to subunit inactivated influenza vaccine. Study-level findings and limits: It was suggested by the authors that few new T cells are recruited by each seasonal influenza vaccination.

Looked up from germline, CDR1 is KGHSH and CDR2 is LQKENI. This CDR3 has 15 amino acids. V was clipped by 2 bases and J by 1 base, with 9 bases between them. A single record per CDR3 protein comes from TCRdb applying MiXCR to the RT-PCR reads. The sample records about half a million distinct CDR3 sequences, approximately 11% being singletons. The chain combines TRBV18 with TRBJ2-1, with D perhaps TRBD2 (5 bases). This sequence was found in a man aged 50 to 59 who received an inactivated influenza vaccine. This specimen was PBMCs from blood, taken about 40 days after vaccination. The CDR3 DNA reads TGTGCCAGCTCACCAAACACGGGGTCCTACAATGAGCAGTTCTTC. This gives the protein CASSPNTGSYNEQFF.